This record looks at one TCR beta chain sequence and its context. V lost 2 bases and J lost 6, with 11 bases in between. Per the germline V gene, CDR1 is MNHEY and CDR2 is SVGAGI. This CDR3 is built from 13 residues. These data belong to a study of technical replicates of blood from a handful of donors. The assay was immunoSEQ multiplex PCR, and TCRdb's table has in-frame clones only and misses some. The repertoire holds about 68,000 clones, with about 97% as singletons. This sequence joins TRBV6-5 and TRBJ2-7; D is perhaps TRBD2 (5 bases). The clonotype originates from a human donor in good health. The sequencing input was T cells isolated from PBMCs. CDR3 sequence reads: CASSYGLATEQYF. CDR3 nucleotide sequence: TGTGCCAGCAGTTACGGTCTAGCAACCGAGCAGTACTTC.